The 6 T cell receptor beta chains presented below share a single source sample, sequenced in a study of T cell responses to AZD1222 COVID-19 vaccine. Clones were sequenced by immunoSEQ multiplex PCR, and TCRdb holds only the in-frame ones, with some missing. Of approximately 210,000 clones in the sample, about 89% are singletons; the top ten hold around 3%. The sample in question was peripheral blood, obtained 28 days after the second AZD1222 dose. Receptors were obtained from an adult who received the AZD1222 COVID-19 vaccine.

The rearrangement uses TRBV6-5 and TRBJ2-7; no firm D call. With 6 bases removed from V and 0 bases from J, the gap between germline ends came to 9 bases. CDR3 length: 13 residues. Germline lookup yields CDR1 MNHEY and CDR2 SVGAGI. This CDR3 is CASRTLSSYEQYF. The DNA of the CDR3 is TGTGCCAGCAGGACCCTTAGCTCCTACGAGCAGTACTTC.

This clone showed up just once. The genes are TRBV25-1 and TRBJ2-7, with unresolved D. CDR3 length: 14 residues. Germline V lookup: CDR1 MGHDK, CDR2 SYGVNS. V was pared by 2 bases and J by 2 bases, with 10 bases between. CDR3 in amino acids: CASSEHRIPYEQYF. CDR3 DNA: TGTGCCAGCAGTGAACACAGAATCCCCTACGAGCAGTACTTC.

The chain is built from TRBV28 and TRBJ2-3, with 13 bases lining up with TRBD2. Unmatched junction bases numbered 7, after V lost 5 bases and J lost 5 bases. CDR3 length: 16 residues. Per the germline V gene, CDR1 is MDHEN and CDR2 is SYDVKM. The DNA of the CDR3 is TGTGCCAGCAGTCTGACTAGCGGGAGGCTGGGAGATACGCAGTATTTT. Amino acid sequence: CASSLTSGRLGDTQYF.

This chain uses TRBV5-5 with TRBJ1-2; a possible D gene is TRBD1 (6 bases). Germline CDR1 reads SGHKS; CDR2 reads YYEKEE (reference sequence). V was shortened by 0 bases and J by 1 base, with 16 bases between the two germline ends. This CDR3 region has 17 residues. As DNA, the CDR3 is TGTGCCAGCAGCTTGGGGACAGAGACCTCCTTTAACTATGGCTACACCTTC. This codes for CASSLGTETSFNYGYTF.

The V call is TRBV6-6, the J call TRBJ1-2; no definite D call. The V end lost 6 bases, the J end lost 8 bases, and 19 bases lay between the germline ends. Germline CDR1 reads MNHNY; CDR2 reads SVGAGI (reference sequence). This CDR3 has 14 amino acids. The CDR3: CASSPRGIVLGYTF. The DNA of the CDR3 is TGTGCCAGCAGCCCGCGAGGGATCGTTTTAGGCTACACCTTC.

V and J are TRBV11-1 and TRBJ1-3, with no clear D. Trimming removed 0 bases at V and 2 bases at J, with 11 bases between. This CDR3 has 16 amino acids. From germline, CDR1 is SGHAT and CDR2 FQDESV (reference sequence). The CDR3 spells CASSLASIKAGNTIYF. In DNA form, the CDR3 reads TGTGCCAGCAGCTTAGCATCGATCAAAGCTGGAAACACCATATATTTT.